The rows below give T cell receptor beta chains drawn from one sample of a study of Graves' ophthalmopathy and Graves' hyperthyroidism. TCRdb analysed the multiplex PCR reads with MiXCR anew, one entry per CDR3 protein. The sample has about 660,000 distinct CDR3 sequences, 35% to 50% seen once; the top ten hold roughly 3.5%. The sample comprised peripheral blood. Receptor source: an adult man with Graves' ophthalmopathy. CDR3s include the opening cysteine and the closing phenylalanine or tryptophan. A D gene is named only where the DNA matches it firmly. Size tells how often a clone was seen (once, few, many) or the class of an expanded clone, and some rows leave it out.

abundance	d_gene	v_gene	j_gene	CDR3aa	CDR3nt
many	TRBD2	TRBV10-3	TRBJ2-7	CAIGGRDEQYF	TGTGCCATCGGGGGGAGGGACGAGCAGTACTTC
.	TRBD1	TRBV2	TRBJ1-2	CASTGTGSYTF	TGTGCCAGCACCGGGACAGGGTCCTACACCTTC
many	TRBD1	TRBV5-1	TRBJ1-6	CASSSTGADSPLHF	TGCGCCAGCAGCAGTACAGGGGCGGATTCACCCCTCCACTTT
.	TRBD1	TRBV20-1	TRBJ2-5	CSAPGTGGSQETQYF	TGCAGTGCTCCCGGGACAGGGGGTTCACAAGAGACCCAGTACTTC
many	.	TRBV19	TRBJ1-3	CASSIVPGLSGNTIYF	TGTGCCAGTAGTATAGTTCCAGGGCTATCGGGAAACACCATATATTTT
many	.	TRBV12-3/TRBV12-4	TRBJ1-1	CASDSLAGRARPSVEAFF	TGTGCCAGCGATTCTCTCGCGGGCAGGGCTAGGCCATCCGTGGAAGCTTTCTTT
.	.	TRBV25-1	TRBJ2-5	CASSGHTTQETQYF	TGTGCCAGCAGTGGACATACGACCCAAGAGACCCAGTACTTC
.	TRBD2	TRBV5-1	TRBJ2-6	CASSLSPTSGGRNSGANVLTF	TGCGCCAGCAGCTTAAGCCCGACTAGCGGGGGCCGTAACTCTGGGGCCAACGTCCTGACTTTC
.	.	TRBV12-5	TRBJ2-7	CASGLLQGRSYEQYF	TGTGCTAGTGGTTTGCTTCAGGGCCGATCCTACGAGCAGTACTTC
many	.	TRBV12-3/TRBV12-4	TRBJ2-7	CASSPFLWDGPYEQYF	TGTGCCAGCAGTCCTTTCCTCTGGGACGGCCCCTACGAGCAGTACTTC
.	TRBD1	TRBV10-3	TRBJ1-5	CASTRDRVFQPQHF	TGTGCCAGCACCCGGGACAGGGTTTTTCAGCCCCAGCATTTT
.	TRBD2	TRBV29-1	TRBJ2-7	CSVSSGLEFYEQYF	TGCAGCGTGTCTAGCGGCCTGGAGTTCTACGAGCAGTACTTC
many	.	TRBV12-3/TRBV12-4	TRBJ1-4	CASSFGQPSDEKLFF	TGTGCCAGCAGTTTTGGACAGCCATCCGATGAAAAACTGTTTTTT
.	.	TRBV10-3	TRBJ1-2	CASTLRDGTNYGYTF	TGTGCCAGCACCCTCAGGGACGGAACTAACTATGGCTACACCTTC
many	.	TRBV5-5	TRBJ2-6	CASSLAPTGGANVLTF	TGTGCCAGCAGCTTGGCGCCTACCGGTGGGGCCAACGTCCTGACTTTC
.	.	TRBV7-8	TRBJ2-3	CASSLEFGGRDLRLDSTDTQYF	TGTGCCAGCAGCTTAGAGTTCGGGGGCAGGGACTTACGGCTCGATAGCACAGATACGCAGTATTTT
few	TRBD2	TRBV4-1	TRBJ2-5	CASSQREGTEETQYF	TGCGCCAGCAGCCAAAGGGAGGGGACGGAAGAGACCCAGTACTTC
.	.	TRBV4-2	TRBJ2-5	CASSQDVSGLRETQYF	TGTGCCAGCAGCCAAGATGTTTCAGGGTTGCGAGAGACCCAGTACTTC
many	.	TRBV24-1	TRBJ2-7	CATSPRESEDYEQYF	TGTGCCACCAGCCCCCGTGAAAGCGAGGACTACGAGCAGTACTTC
.	.	TRBV7-6	TRBJ2-3	CASSLAGAQTNTQYF	TGTGCCAGCAGCTTAGCGGGAGCCCAAACGAATACGCAGTATTTT
many	.	TRBV19	TRBJ1-2	CASRSSGDYGYTF	TGTGCCAGTAGGTCGTCGGGTGACTATGGCTACACCTTC
.	.	TRBV25-1	TRBJ1-1	CASSQDLKTRKRNTEAFF	TGCGCCAGCAGCCAAGATCTTAAGACCCGGAAAAGGAACACTGAAGCTTTCTTT
many	.	TRBV5-6	TRBJ1-6	CASSLRPNSPLHF	TGTGCCAGCAGCCTAAGACCGAATTCACCCCTCCACTTT
.	.	TRBV19	TRBJ2-2	CASRPGANTGELFF	TGTGCCAGTAGACCGGGCGCGAACACCGGGGAGCTGTTTTTT
.	TRBD1	TRBV7-3	TRBJ1-1	CASSPAGQGVTEAFF	TGTGCCAGCAGCCCTGCGGGACAGGGTGTCACTGAAGCTTTCTTT
many	.	TRBV12-3/TRBV12-4	TRBJ1-1	CASSWSNTEAFF	TGTGCCAGCAGTTGGAGTAACACTGAAGCTTTCTTT
.	TRBD1	TRBV5-5	TRBJ1-2	CASSQVQGAGGYTF	TGTGCCAGCAGCCAAGTTCAGGGGGCTGGCGGCTACACCTTC
many	.	TRBV7-9	TRBJ2-2	CASSLRKDGTGELFF	TGTGCCAGCAGCTTAAGGAAGGATGGCACCGGGGAGCTGTTTTTT
few	.	TRBV3-1	TRBJ1-4	CASSVYAEKLFF	TGTGCCAGCAGCGTATATGCTGAAAAACTGTTTTTT
.	TRBD1	TRBV7-9	TRBJ2-5	CASGRGQGGETQYF	TGTGCCAGCGGACGAGGACAGGGGGGGGAGACCCAGTACTTC
.	.	TRBV4-1	TRBJ1-1	CASSHVDRGREAFF	TGCGCCAGCAGCCACGTGGACAGAGGTCGGGAAGCTTTCTTT
many	TRBD1	TRBV25-1	TRBJ1-2	CASSPSAGGHYGYTF	TGTGCCAGCAGCCCGAGCGCAGGGGGGCACTATGGCTACACCTTC
few	.	TRBV19	TRBJ2-3	CASSPPGREGTDTQYF	TGTGCCAGTAGTCCTCCGGGTAGGGAGGGCACAGATACGCAGTATTTT
.	.	TRBV9	TRBJ2-5	CASSARVMRGLETQYF	TGTGCCAGCAGCGCCCGCGTTATGCGGGGTCTGGAGACCCAGTACTTC
.	.	TRBV9	TRBJ2-7	CASSRVNADEQYF	TGTGCCAGCAGTCGGGTGAACGCGGACGAGCAGTACTTC
many	.	TRBV19	TRBJ2-7	CASSTSSVRGPYEQYF	TGTGCCAGTAGTACGTCCAGCGTTCGCGGCCCCTACGAGCAGTACTTC
many	.	TRBV9	TRBJ1-6	CASSQLGENSPLHF	TGTGCCAGCAGCCAGCTAGGGGAGAATTCACCCCTCCACTTT
.	TRBD1	TRBV6-6	TRBJ1-1	CASSYGPRSQGAPNTEAFF	TGTGCCAGCAGTTACGGCCCCCGTTCGCAGGGGGCTCCGAACACTGAAGCTTTCTTT